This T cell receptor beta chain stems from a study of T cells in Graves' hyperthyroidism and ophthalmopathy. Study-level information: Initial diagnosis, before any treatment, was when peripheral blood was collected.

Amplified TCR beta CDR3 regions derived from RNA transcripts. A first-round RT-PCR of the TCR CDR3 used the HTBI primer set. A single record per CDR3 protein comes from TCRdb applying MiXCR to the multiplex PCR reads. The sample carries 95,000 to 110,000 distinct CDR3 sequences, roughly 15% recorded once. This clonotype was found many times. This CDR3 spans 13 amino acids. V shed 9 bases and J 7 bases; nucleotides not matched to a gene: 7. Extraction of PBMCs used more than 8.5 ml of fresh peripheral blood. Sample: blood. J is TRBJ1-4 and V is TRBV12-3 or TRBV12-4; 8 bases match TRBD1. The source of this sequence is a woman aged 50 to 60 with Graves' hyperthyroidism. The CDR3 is CASTRGPSEKLFF. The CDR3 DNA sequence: TGTGCCAGTACCAGGGGGCCAAGTGAAAAACTGTTTTTT.